This TCR beta chain was sequenced for a study of blood T cell repertoires in COVID-19. In the study overall: Italy, Spain and the United States were the sources of the convalescent and acute COVID-19 samples. PBMCs, B-cell-depleted T cells, or T cells provided the cDNA or gDNA that made up the material.

Per the original methods: Reference gene primer amplification in the assay estimated nucleated cell counts. The table came from immunoSEQ multiplex PCR; TCRdb's copy has only in-frame clones and leaves some out. V, J and clone size are those of that table, while D and trimming were read from the DNA. This table holds approximately 40,000 clones, approximately 90% found once. This CDR3 is 13 amino acids long. Trimming took 1 base from V and 4 from J, leaving 7 bases between them. Germline assignment: CDR1 SGHAT and CDR2 FQNNGV. This sequence originates from a man between 60 and 70 years old with COVID-19, enrolled during active disease. The chain employs TRBV11-2 and TRBJ1-2; no clear D. The sequenced sample was peripheral blood. CDR3 protein: CASSLGGSYGYTF. Here the CDR3 DNA reads TGTGCCAGCAGCTTAGGAGGGAGCTATGGCTACACCTTC.